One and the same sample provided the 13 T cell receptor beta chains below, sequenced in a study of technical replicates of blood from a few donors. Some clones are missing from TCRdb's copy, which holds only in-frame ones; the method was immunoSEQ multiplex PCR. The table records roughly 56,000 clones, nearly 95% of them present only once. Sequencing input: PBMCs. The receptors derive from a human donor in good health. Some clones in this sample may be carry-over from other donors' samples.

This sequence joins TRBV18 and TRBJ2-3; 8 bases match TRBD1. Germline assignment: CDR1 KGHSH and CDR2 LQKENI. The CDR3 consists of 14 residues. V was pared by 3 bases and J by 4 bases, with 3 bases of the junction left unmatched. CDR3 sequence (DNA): TGTGCCAGCTCACCGACAGGGGAGGCAGATACGCAGTATTTT. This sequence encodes CASSPTGEADTQYF.

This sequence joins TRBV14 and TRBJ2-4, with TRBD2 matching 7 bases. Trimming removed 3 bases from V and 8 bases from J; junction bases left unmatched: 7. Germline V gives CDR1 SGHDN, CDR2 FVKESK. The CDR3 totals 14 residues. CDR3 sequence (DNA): TGTGCCAGCAGCCATCCCGGGGAGGGCGACATTCAGTACTTC. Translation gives CASSHPGEGDIQYF.

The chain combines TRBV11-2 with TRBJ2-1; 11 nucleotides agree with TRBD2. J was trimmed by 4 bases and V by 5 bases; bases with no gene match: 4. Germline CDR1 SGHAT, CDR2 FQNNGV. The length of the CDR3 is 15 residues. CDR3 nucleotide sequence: TGTGCCAGCAGCAGGGGACTAGCGGAATACAATGAGCAGTTCTTC. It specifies CASSRGLAEYNEQFF.

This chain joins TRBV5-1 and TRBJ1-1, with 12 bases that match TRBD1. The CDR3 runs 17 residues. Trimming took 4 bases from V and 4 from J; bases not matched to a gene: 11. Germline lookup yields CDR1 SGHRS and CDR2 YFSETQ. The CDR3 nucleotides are TGCGCCAGCAGCGTGCGGGGGACAGGGGGCGGAGGCACTGAAGCTTTCTTT. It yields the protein CASSVRGTGGGGTEAFF.

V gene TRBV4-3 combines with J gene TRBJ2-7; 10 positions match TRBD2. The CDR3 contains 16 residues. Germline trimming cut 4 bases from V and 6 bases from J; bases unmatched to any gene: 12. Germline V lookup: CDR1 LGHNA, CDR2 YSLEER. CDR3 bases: TGCGCCAGCAGCCCGAGCGGGGGGGCCTCCCGGCGCGAGCAGTACTTC. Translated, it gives CASSPSGGASRREQYF.

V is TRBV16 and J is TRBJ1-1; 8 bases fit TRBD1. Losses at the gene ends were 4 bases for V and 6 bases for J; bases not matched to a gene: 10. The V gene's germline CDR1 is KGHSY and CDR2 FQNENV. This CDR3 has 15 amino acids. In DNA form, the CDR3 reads TGTGCCAGCAGCCCCAACCGCCAGGGGGCCTCTGAAGCTTTCTTT. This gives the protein CASSPNRQGASEAFF. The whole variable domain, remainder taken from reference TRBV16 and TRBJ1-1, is GEEVAQTPKHLVRGEGQKAKLYCAPIKGHSYVFWYQQVLKNEFKFLISFQNENVFDETGMPKERFSAKCLPNSPCSLEIQATKLEDSAVYFCASSPNRQGASEAFFGQGTRLTVV.

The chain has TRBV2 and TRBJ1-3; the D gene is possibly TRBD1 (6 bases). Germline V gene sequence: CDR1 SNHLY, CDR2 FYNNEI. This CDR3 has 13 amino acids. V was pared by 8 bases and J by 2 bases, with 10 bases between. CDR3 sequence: CASQGLPGNTIYF. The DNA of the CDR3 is TGTGCCAGCCAGGGGTTACCTGGAAACACCATATATTTT.

The CDR3 sequence is CASSLNFGGARTDTQYF. CDR3 nucleotides: TGTGCCAGCAGCTTAAATTTCGGCGGGGCGCGCACAGATACGCAGTATTTT. J is TRBJ2-3 and V is TRBV7-9; TRBD2 might be the D (6 bases). The germline CDR1 and CDR2 sequences are SEHNR and FQNEAQ (reference sequence). CDR3 size: 17 residues. V gave up 2 bases and J gave up 1 base, with 16 bases separating them.

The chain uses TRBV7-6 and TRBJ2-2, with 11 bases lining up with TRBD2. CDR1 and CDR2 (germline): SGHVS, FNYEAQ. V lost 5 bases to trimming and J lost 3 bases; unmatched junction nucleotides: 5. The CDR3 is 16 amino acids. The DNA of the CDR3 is TGTGCCAGCAGCCCAACTAGCGGGAGCTACACCGGGGAGCTGTTTTTT. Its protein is CASSPTSGSYTGELFF.

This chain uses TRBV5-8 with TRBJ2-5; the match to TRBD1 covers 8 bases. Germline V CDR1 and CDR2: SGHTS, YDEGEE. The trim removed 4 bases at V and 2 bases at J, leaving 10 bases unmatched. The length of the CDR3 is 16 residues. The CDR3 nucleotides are TGTGCCAGCAGCATGGGACAGGAAAAACCACAAGAGACCCAGTACTTC. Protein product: CASSMGQEKPQETQYF. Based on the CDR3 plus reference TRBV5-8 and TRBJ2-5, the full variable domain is EAGVTQSPTHLIKTRGQQATLRCSPISGHTSVYWYQQALGLGLQFLLWYDEGEERNRGNFPPRFSGRQFPNYSSELNVNALELEDSALYLCASSMGQEKPQETQYFGPGTRLLVL.

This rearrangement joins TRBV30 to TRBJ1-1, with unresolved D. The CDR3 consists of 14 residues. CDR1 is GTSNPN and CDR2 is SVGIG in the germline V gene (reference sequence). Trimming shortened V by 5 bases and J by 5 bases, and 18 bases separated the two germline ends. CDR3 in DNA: TGTGCCTGGTATAAACCGGGAGGGCGGACTGAAGCTTTCTTT. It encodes CAWYKPGGRTEAFF. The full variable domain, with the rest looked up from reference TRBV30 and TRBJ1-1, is SQTIHQWPATLVQPVGSPLSLECTVEGTSNPNLYWYRQAAGRGLQLLFYSVGIGQISSEVPQNLSASRPQDRQFILSSKKLLLSDSGFYLCAWYKPGGRTEAFFGQGTRLTVV.

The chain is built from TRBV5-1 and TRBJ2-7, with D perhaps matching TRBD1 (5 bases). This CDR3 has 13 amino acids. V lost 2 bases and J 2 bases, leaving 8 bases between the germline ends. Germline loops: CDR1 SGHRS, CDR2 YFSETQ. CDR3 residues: CASSFDSTYEQYF. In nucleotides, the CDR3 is TGCGCCAGCAGCTTTGACAGTACCTACGAGCAGTACTTC.

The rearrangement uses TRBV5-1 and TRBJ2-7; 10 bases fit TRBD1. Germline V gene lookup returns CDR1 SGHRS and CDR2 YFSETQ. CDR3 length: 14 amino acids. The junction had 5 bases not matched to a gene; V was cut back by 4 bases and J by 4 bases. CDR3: CASSPGTGDYEQYF. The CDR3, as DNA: TGCGCCAGCAGCCCGGGGACAGGGGATTACGAGCAGTACTTC. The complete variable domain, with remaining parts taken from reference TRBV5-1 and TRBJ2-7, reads KAGVTQTPRYLIKTRGQQVTLSCSPISGHRSVSWYQQTPGQGLQFLFEYFSETQRNKGNFPGRFSGRQFSNSRSEMNVSTLELGDSALYLCASSPGTGDYEQYFGPGTRLTVT.